This T cell receptor (beta chain) was found in a study of T cell responses to AZD1222 COVID-19 vaccine. Study-wide findings and caveats: Repertoires were collected only later (after the peak T cell response had occurred).

About this clone: Its antigen is still unknown. The identical CDR3 is also encoded by other nucleotide sequences in the sample.

Assay: immunoSEQ multiplex PCR; the TCRdb copy retains only in-frame clones and omits some. The sample records roughly 180,000 clones, more than 85% being singletons. Timing groups of about 4 and about 12 weeks for second doses were pooled. The sample in question was peripheral blood, obtained 28 days after the second AZD1222 dose. The TCR comes from an adult who received the AZD1222 COVID-19 vaccine.

CDR3 DNA: TGTGCCAGCAGTTTATATAGCTCCTACAATGAGCAGTTCTTC. Amino acids: CASSLYSSYNEQFF. This chain uses TRBV27 with TRBJ2-1; D remains unclear. Looked up from germline, CDR1 is MNHEY and CDR2 is SMNVEV (reference sequence). V was pared by 1 base and J by 0 bases, with 4 bases between. The CDR3 sequence is 14 residues long.